A selection of T cell receptor beta chains follows, all from one sample in a study of response to subunit inactivated influenza vaccine. TCRdb called the RT-PCR reads again in MiXCR, with one record for every CDR3 protein. The sample lists 600,000 to 700,000 distinct CDR3 sequences; about 14% were seen once. Sequences were derived from PBMCs from blood, sampled 14 to 15 days before vaccination. These receptors all stem from a man in his fifties or sixties who received an inactivated influenza vaccine. Both conserved end residues are part of each CDR3. Fields, in order: V gene, clone size, J gene, D gene, CDR3 protein. A D gene is named only where the DNA matches it firmly. A clone size is listed for some rows: how often the clone was seen (once, few, many), or a class if it is expanded.

v_call: TRBV19; clone_size: once; j_call: TRBJ2-6; d_call: .; cdr3_aa: CASRGSGADVLTF
v_call: TRBV7-2; clone_size: few; j_call: TRBJ1-1; d_call: TRBD1; cdr3_aa: CASSGSRQGNTEAFF
v_call: TRBV20-1; clone_size: .; j_call: TRBJ2-2; d_call: TRBD2; cdr3_aa: CSARSRTSVTGELFF
v_call: TRBV6-2/TRBV6-3; clone_size: .; j_call: TRBJ2-1; d_call: TRBD2; cdr3_aa: CASSYAWWGTSGRAMDEQFF
v_call: TRBV7-6; clone_size: few; j_call: TRBJ2-3; d_call: TRBD1; cdr3_aa: CASSSTGSADTQYF
v_call: TRBV9; clone_size: few; j_call: TRBJ1-5; d_call: TRBD1; cdr3_aa: CASSPHRGLQPQHF
v_call: TRBV5-1; clone_size: .; j_call: TRBJ2-2; d_call: .; cdr3_aa: CASSSTAANTGELFF
v_call: TRBV3-1; clone_size: .; j_call: TRBJ2-5; d_call: .; cdr3_aa: CASSQVPWWGSETQYF
v_call: TRBV11-2; clone_size: .; j_call: TRBJ2-1; d_call: TRBD2; cdr3_aa: CASTPGTSGGNEQFF
v_call: TRBV27; clone_size: many; j_call: TRBJ1-3; d_call: .; cdr3_aa: CASSWDSSGNTIYF
v_call: TRBV29-1; clone_size: .; j_call: TRBJ2-7; d_call: TRBD1; cdr3_aa: CSVGGQVYEQYF
v_call: TRBV4-2; clone_size: few; j_call: TRBJ2-5; d_call: TRBD2; cdr3_aa: CASSQEGTSGALQETQYF
v_call: TRBV12-5; clone_size: few; j_call: TRBJ2-5; d_call: TRBD2; cdr3_aa: CASGQTSGASETQYF
v_call: TRBV7-2; clone_size: .; j_call: TRBJ1-6; d_call: .; cdr3_aa: CASSLAGFNSPLHF
v_call: TRBV18; clone_size: few; j_call: TRBJ2-7; d_call: TRBD1; cdr3_aa: CASSTRQGKEEQYF
v_call: TRBV5-4; clone_size: .; j_call: TRBJ2-3; d_call: TRBD2; cdr3_aa: CASSGTSGMVADTQYF
v_call: TRBV6-1; clone_size: few; j_call: TRBJ1-1; d_call: .; cdr3_aa: CASQGHTEAFF
v_call: TRBV27; clone_size: .; j_call: TRBJ2-6; d_call: .; cdr3_aa: CASSPGWTGANVLTF
v_call: TRBV10-3; clone_size: .; j_call: TRBJ2-1; d_call: .; cdr3_aa: CAISTGSEQFF
v_call: TRBV20-1; clone_size: few; j_call: TRBJ2-1; d_call: TRBD2; cdr3_aa: CSAWTSANYNEQFF
v_call: TRBV3-1; clone_size: few; j_call: TRBJ2-7; d_call: TRBD2; cdr3_aa: CASSQEKREGPEQYF
v_call: TRBV9; clone_size: .; j_call: TRBJ2-1; d_call: TRBD2; cdr3_aa: CASSHGTSEYNEQFF
v_call: TRBV10-3; clone_size: few; j_call: TRBJ2-2; d_call: TRBD2; cdr3_aa: CATKDPGLAGANTGELFF
v_call: TRBV7-2; clone_size: .; j_call: TRBJ2-1; d_call: TRBD1; cdr3_aa: CASSVPGQGKYEQFF
v_call: TRBV6-1; clone_size: .; j_call: TRBJ2-3; d_call: .; cdr3_aa: CASAQGMGTDTQYF
v_call: TRBV5-1; clone_size: few; j_call: TRBJ2-4; d_call: .; cdr3_aa: CASSLGRQGDIQYF
v_call: TRBV6-2/TRBV6-3; clone_size: few; j_call: TRBJ2-2; d_call: TRBD1; cdr3_aa: CASSYPLAGGSGELFF
v_call: TRBV6-2/TRBV6-3; clone_size: .; j_call: TRBJ2-7; d_call: TRBD2; cdr3_aa: CASSYSGLAGRSYEQYF
v_call: TRBV20-1; clone_size: .; j_call: TRBJ2-7; d_call: .; cdr3_aa: CSADSSGTVRNEQYF
v_call: TRBV29-1; clone_size: many; j_call: TRBJ2-1; d_call: TRBD2; cdr3_aa: CSGGGNEQFF
v_call: TRBV4-1; clone_size: few; j_call: TRBJ2-1; d_call: .; cdr3_aa: CASSQGVRNNEQFF
v_call: TRBV12-3/TRBV12-4; clone_size: few; j_call: TRBJ1-3; d_call: TRBD1; cdr3_aa: CAGTGITGNTIYF
v_call: TRBV10-1; clone_size: few; j_call: TRBJ2-7; d_call: TRBD1; cdr3_aa: CANPGQVSSYEQYF
v_call: TRBV14; clone_size: .; j_call: TRBJ2-2; d_call: .; cdr3_aa: CASSHLAAGTLTAGELFF
v_call: TRBV7-9; clone_size: few; j_call: TRBJ2-1; d_call: .; cdr3_aa: CASSSGPLNEQFF
v_call: TRBV7-9; clone_size: .; j_call: TRBJ2-3; d_call: TRBD1; cdr3_aa: CASSFSTGATDTQYF
v_call: TRBV20-1; clone_size: few; j_call: TRBJ2-7; d_call: .; cdr3_aa: CSAGRSYEQYF
v_call: TRBV4-3; clone_size: many; j_call: TRBJ2-1; d_call: .; cdr3_aa: CASSKGVGAAEQFF
v_call: TRBV12-3/TRBV12-4; clone_size: .; j_call: TRBJ2-7; d_call: TRBD1; cdr3_aa: CASSFGTGSSEQYF
v_call: TRBV28; clone_size: few; j_call: TRBJ1-1; d_call: TRBD1; cdr3_aa: CASRIQGAIAEAFF
v_call: TRBV6-2/TRBV6-3; clone_size: few; j_call: TRBJ2-1; d_call: TRBD2; cdr3_aa: CASEGLAGYNEQFF
v_call: TRBV20-1; clone_size: .; j_call: TRBJ1-1; d_call: TRBD1; cdr3_aa: CSARGDRRGMNTEAFF
v_call: TRBV5-4; clone_size: .; j_call: TRBJ1-4; d_call: .; cdr3_aa: CASSLKGNNEKLFF
v_call: TRBV10-3; clone_size: few; j_call: TRBJ1-5; d_call: .; cdr3_aa: CAISESWKGSGQPQHF
v_call: TRBV6-2/TRBV6-3; clone_size: many; j_call: TRBJ2-6; d_call: .; cdr3_aa: CASSYSRDRLGSRGANVLTF
v_call: TRBV6-2/TRBV6-3; clone_size: few; j_call: TRBJ2-3; d_call: TRBD2; cdr3_aa: CASSYRMAGGADTQYF
v_call: TRBV12-3/TRBV12-4; clone_size: .; j_call: TRBJ2-1; d_call: TRBD2; cdr3_aa: CASTLSGGAYNEQFF
v_call: TRBV5-6; clone_size: few; j_call: TRBJ2-1; d_call: .; cdr3_aa: CASSLALRNNEQFF
v_call: TRBV5-1; clone_size: few; j_call: TRBJ2-3; d_call: TRBD1; cdr3_aa: CASSSGTASTDTQYF
v_call: TRBV5-1; clone_size: .; j_call: TRBJ1-2; d_call: .; cdr3_aa: CASSLGGRDNYGYTF
v_call: TRBV19; clone_size: .; j_call: TRBJ2-3; d_call: .; cdr3_aa: CASSIMVFPADTQYF
v_call: TRBV20-1; clone_size: .; j_call: TRBJ1-3; d_call: .; cdr3_aa: CSASSVFGSGNTIYF
v_call: TRBV4-1; clone_size: .; j_call: TRBJ2-3; d_call: .; cdr3_aa: CASSQLTSADSTDTQYF
v_call: TRBV4-3; clone_size: few; j_call: TRBJ1-6; d_call: .; cdr3_aa: CASSQHRDFSPLHF
v_call: TRBV28; clone_size: .; j_call: TRBJ2-7; d_call: TRBD2; cdr3_aa: CASRLSTSGYEQYF
v_call: TRBV3-1; clone_size: few; j_call: TRBJ1-2; d_call: .; cdr3_aa: CASSQSLLDLHYGYTF
v_call: TRBV24-1; clone_size: few; j_call: TRBJ2-5; d_call: TRBD1; cdr3_aa: CATSSDRGGETQYF
v_call: TRBV7-9; clone_size: few; j_call: TRBJ2-5; d_call: TRBD2; cdr3_aa: CASSTAGTSGSRETQYF
v_call: TRBV4-1; clone_size: .; j_call: TRBJ2-6; d_call: .; cdr3_aa: CASSQHPGRSSGANVLTF
v_call: TRBV24-1; clone_size: few; j_call: TRBJ2-1; d_call: .; cdr3_aa: CATSDPGTFSYNEQFF